These T cell receptor beta chains were read from a single sample in a study of blood T cell repertoires in COVID-19. Method: immunoSEQ multiplex PCR; TCRdb's copy keeps in-frame clones and lacks some. In the table there are about 310,000 clones, about 91% of which are singletons. Sequencing input: PBMCs or T cells enriched from blood (not recorded which). These receptors came from a woman aged 18-29 years who had recovered from COVID-19. Both conserved end residues are part of each CDR3. The order of the fields is clone size, D gene, V gene, J gene, CDR3 length, CDR3 DNA, CDR3 protein. The D gene is left open where the match is weak. Clone size appears in some rows only: once, few, many, or a class for an expanded clone.

-	TRBD1	TRBV12-5	TRBJ2-1	15	TGTGCTAGTGGACACCGGGACAGGGGGTACAATGAGCAGTTCTTC	CASGHRDRGYNEQFF
-	-	TRBV5-1	TRBJ1-6	14	TGCGCCAGCAGCTTACAGAAACAGAATTCACCCCTCCACTTT	CASSLQKQNSPLHF
-	TRBD1	TRBV12-3/TRBV12-4	TRBJ1-1	13	TGTGCCAGCAGTTCGATACAGGGGGCTGAAGCTTTCTTT	CASSSIQGAEAFF
-	TRBD2	TRBV24-1	TRBJ2-1	16	TGTGCCACCAGTGATGGGTTAGCGGGGGGCTACCGGGAGCAGTTCTTC	CATSDGLAGGYREQFF
-	-	TRBV10-1	TRBJ2-7	16	TGCGCCAGCAGTGAGCTGGGGACAAGGGTAACCTACGAGCAGTACTTC	CASSELGTRVTYEQYF
-	-	TRBV18	TRBJ2-2	15	TGTGCCAGCTCACCATACAGGATGAACACCGGGGAGCTGTTTTTT	CASSPYRMNTGELFF
-	TRBD1	TRBV6-5	TRBJ1-3	15	TGTGCCAGCAGGGAGGACAGGGATGCTGGAAACACCATATATTTT	CASREDRDAGNTIYF
once	TRBD1	TRBV7-2	TRBJ2-7	16	TGTGCCAGCAGCTTAGTGACAGGGCGTTACTCCTACGAGCAGTACTTC	CASSLVTGRYSYEQYF
-	-	TRBV5-5	TRBJ2-5	14	TGTGCCAGCAGCTTGGGGGCAGGGAAAGAGACCCAGTACTTC	CASSLGAGKETQYF
-	-	TRBV3-1/TRBV3-2	TRBJ1-3	15	TGTGCCAGCAGCCATAGCAGGGACTCTGGAAACACCATATATTTT	CASSHSRDSGNTIYF
-	TRBD1	TRBV19	TRBJ2-1	14	TGTGCCAGTAGTACGGACAGGGCTAGCAATGAGCAGTTCTTC	CASSTDRASNEQFF
-	TRBD2	TRBV7-9	TRBJ2-2	16	TGTGCCAGCAGCTTACAAGCGGGATTCTCCATGGGGGAGCTGTTTTTT	CASSLQAGFSMGELFF
-	TRBD1	TRBV4-3	TRBJ1-1	15	TGCGCCAGCAGCCGAGGACAGGGTAGGTACACTGAAGCTTTCTTT	CASSRGQGRYTEAFF
-	TRBD2	TRBV19	TRBJ2-2	18	TGTGCCAGTAGTATCACGACTAGCGCGGAGCGGTACACCGGGGAGCTGTTTTTT	CASSITTSAERYTGELFF
-	-	TRBV11-2	TRBJ1-5	15	TGTGCCAGCAGCTTAGAGGGCAGGGGAGGGCAGCCCCAGCATTTT	CASSLEGRGGQPQHF
-	-	TRBV18	TRBJ2-5	15	TGTGCCAGCTCACCACCGCTAGGCCAGAGCGAGACCCAGTACTTC	CASSPPLGQSETQYF
-	-	TRBV7-3	TRBJ2-5	13	TGTGCCAGCAGCTTCGGGCAGGGGAGGGACCAGTACTTC	CASSFGQGRDQYF
-	TRBD2	TRBV9	TRBJ2-5	16	TGTGCCAGCAGCGTAGCTCCTAGCGGGGGGCGGGAGACCCAGTACTTC	CASSVAPSGGRETQYF
-	TRBD2	TRBV6-5	TRBJ2-3	15	TGTGCCAGCAGGAGCGGGAGTGCGGGTACAGATACGCAGTATTTT	CASRSGSAGTDTQYF
-	-	TRBV12-3/TRBV12-4	TRBJ1-5	13	TGTGCCAGCAGTCGCGGGACTTATCAGCCCCAGCATTTT	CASSRGTYQPQHF
-	TRBD2	TRBV5-4	TRBJ2-1	16	TGTGCCAGCAGTCACCTTAGCGGGGGGTTAACCAATGAGCAGTTCTTC	CASSHLSGGLTNEQFF